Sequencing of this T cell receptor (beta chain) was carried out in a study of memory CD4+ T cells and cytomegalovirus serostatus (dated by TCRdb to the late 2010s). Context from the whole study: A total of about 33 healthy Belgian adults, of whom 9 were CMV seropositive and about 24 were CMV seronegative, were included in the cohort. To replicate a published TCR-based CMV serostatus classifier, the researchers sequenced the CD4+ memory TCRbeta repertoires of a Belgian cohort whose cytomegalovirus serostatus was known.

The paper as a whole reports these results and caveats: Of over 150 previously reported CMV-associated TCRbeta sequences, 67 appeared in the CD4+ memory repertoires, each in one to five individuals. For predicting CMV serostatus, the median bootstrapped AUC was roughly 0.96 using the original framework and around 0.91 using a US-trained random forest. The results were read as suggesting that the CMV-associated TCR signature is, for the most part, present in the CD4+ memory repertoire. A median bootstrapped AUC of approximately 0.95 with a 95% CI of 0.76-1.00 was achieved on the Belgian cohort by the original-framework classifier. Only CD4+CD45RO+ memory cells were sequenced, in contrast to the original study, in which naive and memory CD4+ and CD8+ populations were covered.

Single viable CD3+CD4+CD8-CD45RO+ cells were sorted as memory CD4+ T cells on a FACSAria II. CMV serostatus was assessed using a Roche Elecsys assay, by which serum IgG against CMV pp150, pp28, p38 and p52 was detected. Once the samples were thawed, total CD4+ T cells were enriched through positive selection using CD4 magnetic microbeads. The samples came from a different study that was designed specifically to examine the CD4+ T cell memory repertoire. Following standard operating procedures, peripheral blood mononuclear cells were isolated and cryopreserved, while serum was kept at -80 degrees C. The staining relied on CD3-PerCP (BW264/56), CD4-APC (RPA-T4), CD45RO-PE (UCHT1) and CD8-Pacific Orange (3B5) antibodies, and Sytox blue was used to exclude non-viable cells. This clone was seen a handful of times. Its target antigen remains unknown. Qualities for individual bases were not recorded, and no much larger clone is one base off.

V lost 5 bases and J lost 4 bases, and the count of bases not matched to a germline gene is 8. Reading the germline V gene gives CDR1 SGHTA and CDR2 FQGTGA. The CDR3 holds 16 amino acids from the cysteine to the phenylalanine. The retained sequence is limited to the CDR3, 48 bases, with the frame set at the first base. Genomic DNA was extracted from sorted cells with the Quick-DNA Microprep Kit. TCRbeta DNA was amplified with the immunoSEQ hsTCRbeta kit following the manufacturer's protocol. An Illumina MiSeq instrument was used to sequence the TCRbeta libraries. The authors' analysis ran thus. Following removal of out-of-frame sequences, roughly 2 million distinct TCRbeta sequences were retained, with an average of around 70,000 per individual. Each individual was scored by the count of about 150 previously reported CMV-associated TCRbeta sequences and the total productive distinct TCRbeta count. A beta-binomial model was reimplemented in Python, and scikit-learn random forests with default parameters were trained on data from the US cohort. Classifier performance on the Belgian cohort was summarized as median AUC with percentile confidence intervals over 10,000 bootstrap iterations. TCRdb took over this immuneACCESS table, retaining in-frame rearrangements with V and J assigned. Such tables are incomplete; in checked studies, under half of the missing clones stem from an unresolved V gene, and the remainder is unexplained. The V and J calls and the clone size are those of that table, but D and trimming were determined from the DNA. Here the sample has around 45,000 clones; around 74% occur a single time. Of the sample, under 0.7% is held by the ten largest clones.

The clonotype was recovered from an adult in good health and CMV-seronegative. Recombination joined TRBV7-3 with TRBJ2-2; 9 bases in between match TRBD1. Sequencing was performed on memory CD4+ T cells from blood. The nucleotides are TGTGCCAGCAGCCCCGTCGACAGGGGGATCACCGGGGAGCTGTTTTTT. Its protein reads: CASSPVDRGITGELFF.